A selection of T cell receptor beta chains follows, all from one sample in a study of blood T cell repertoires in COVID-19. TCRdb keeps only in-frame clones here, not all; method: immunoSEQ multiplex PCR. The table has about 67,000 clones, 85% to 90% seen once. Sequencing used peripheral blood. Receptors originate from a man aged 45-65 years with active COVID-19. The CDR3 runs from the conserved cysteine through the conserved F or W. D genes are given only for firm matches. Where a row states a size, it is once, few, many or the class of an expanded clone; other rows omit it.

v_gene	d_gene	j_gene	abundance	CDR3nt	CDR3aa
TRBV10-3	TRBD1	TRBJ2-7	few	TGTGCCATCAGTGAGTTAGCCGGGACAGGGATCCACGAGCAGTACTTC	CAISELAGTGIHEQYF
TRBV11-3	TRBD2	TRBJ2-2	NA	TGTGCCAGCAGCTTAACCCTGGGACTAAGCTGGTCCGGGGAGCTGTTTTTT	CASSLTLGLSWSGELFF
TRBV3-1/TRBV3-2	TRBD1	TRBJ2-7	NA	TGTGCCAGCAGCCAACGCCGGGACAGCCCCTACGAGCAGTACTTC	CASSQRRDSPYEQYF
TRBV7-8	NA	TRBJ1-6	NA	TGTGCCAGCAGCTTAGTGGGGGGTGGTTCACCCCTCCACTTT	CASSLVGGGSPLHF
TRBV23-1	TRBD1	TRBJ1-1	NA	TGCGCCAGCAGGCCCGGGACAGGGTGCGCTGAAGCTTTCTTT	CASRPGTGCAEAFF
TRBV7-9	NA	TRBJ2-3	once	TGTGCCAGCAGCCCCAGGGGCCATTACACAGATACGCAGTATTTT	CASSPRGHYTDTQYF
TRBV10-2	NA	TRBJ1-2	NA	TGCGCCAGCAGTGACCCGGGATTAGGTGGCTACACCTTC	CASSDPGLGGYTF
TRBV18	NA	TRBJ1-1	NA	TGTGCCAGCTCACCCGATATGCGGACTGAAGCTTTCTTT	CASSPDMRTEAFF
TRBV25-1	TRBD1	TRBJ1-2	NA	TGTGCCAGCAGCCTGACAGGGCCGGCGTATGGCTACACCTTC	CASSLTGPAYGYTF
TRBV28	NA	TRBJ2-2	NA	TGTGCCAGCAGTTTGGGTGGCGGGACCGGGGAGCTGTTTTTT	CASSLGGGTGELFF
TRBV12-3/TRBV12-4	TRBD1	TRBJ2-7	NA	TGTGCCAGCACCATCGGGACAGGCCGCGGGCAGTACTTC	CASTIGTGRGQYF